The 14 T cell receptor beta chains below come from one sample, sequenced in a study of control samples from healthy donors and cancer patients. Only in-frame clones appear in the TCRdb table, and some are missing; sequencing was by immunoSEQ multiplex PCR. Among some 120,000 clones listed, about 90% were seen once. Sequenced input: blood. The receptors were gathered from a man between 18 and 29 years old in good health.

The sample holds one count of this clone. The V and J genes are TRBV6-5 and TRBJ2-1, with D hard to call. The V gene lost 2 bases and the J gene lost 8 bases, with 13 bases spanning the gap. The CDR3 length is 14 residues. Germline CDR1 reads MNHEY; CDR2 reads SVGAGI. CDR3: CASSYGISFDEQFF. The CDR3 DNA reads TGTGCCAGCAGTTACGGGATAAGCTTCGATGAGCAGTTCTTC.

The chain combines TRBV14 with TRBJ1-6; no clear D. Germline loops: CDR1 SGHDN, CDR2 FVKESK. V dropped 3 bases and J dropped 3 bases, with 12 bases sitting between them. CDR3 length equals 16 residues. In nucleotides, the CDR3 is TGTGCCAGCAGCCAGGTTACCCTGAGCTATAATTCACCCCTCCACTTT. This codes for CASSQVTLSYNSPLHF.

The chain uses TRBV20-1 and TRBJ1-1, with D possibly matching TRBD1 (5 bases). V lost 3 bases and J lost 6, with 20 bases in between. Looked up from germline, CDR1 is DFQATT and CDR2 is SNEGSKA (reference sequence). The CDR3 is 15 residues long. The CDR3 region is CSASRFLQGVPEAFF. As DNA, the CDR3 is TGCAGTGCTAGTCGGTTTTTGCAGGGCGTCCCTGAAGCTTTCTTT.

This sequence joins TRBV9 and TRBJ2-7; TRBD2 aligns across 13 bases. V shed 3 bases and J 3 bases; nucleotides not matched to a gene: 0. The CDR3 extends over 14 amino acids. CDR1 and CDR2 from the germline V gene are SGDLS and YYNGEE. In DNA, the CDR3 is TGTGCCAGCAGCGGGACTAGCGGGAGCTACGAGCAGTACTTC. It codes for CASSGTSGSYEQYF.

This rearrangement joins TRBV28 to TRBJ2-1; D gene unclear. V lost 4 bases and J lost 0, with 7 bases in between. Germline values: CDR1 MDHEN, CDR2 SYDVKM. The CDR3 covers 14 residues. CDR3 nucleotide sequence: TGTGCCAGCAGTTCCCCAAACTCCTACAATGAGCAGTTCTTC. Protein sequence: CASSSPNSYNEQFF.

This chain links TRBV18 with TRBJ2-1; 8 bases match TRBD2. CDR1 and CDR2 (germline): KGHSH, LQKENI. The CDR3 contains 15 residues. V lost 1 base, J lost 9 bases, and 8 bases stayed unmatched. The CDR3 loop is CASSPRSGTRSEQFF. The CDR3 DNA reads TGTGCCAGCTCACCACGGAGCGGGACTAGAAGTGAGCAGTTCTTC.

This clone was observed a few times. J is TRBJ1-2 and V is TRBV19, with a weak D call TRBD1 (5 bases). Germline V gene sequence: CDR1 LNHDA, CDR2 SQIVND (reference sequence). Between the trimmed V and J ends, which lost 3 bases and 8 bases, there was a span of 7 bases. The CDR3 spans 11 residues. The CDR3 loop reads CASSIWGGYTF. The CDR3 nucleotides read TGTGCCAGTAGTATTTGGGGCGGCTACACCTTC.

The rearrangement joins TRBV19 to TRBJ1-5, with no clear D. Per the germline V gene, CDR1 is LNHDA and CDR2 is SQIVND (reference sequence). The CDR3 covers 15 residues. Trimming removed 3 bases from V and 6 bases from J, with 15 bases in between. This chain's CDR3 is CASSIGRVRAQPQHF. The CDR3 DNA follows: TGTGCCAGTAGTATTGGGAGGGTCCGGGCTCAGCCCCAGCATTTT.

This chain connects TRBV7-6 to TRBJ1-4; a weak D match, TRBD1 (5 bases). The V and J ends lost 5 bases and 8 bases respectively, with 18 bases between them. Germline V gene sequence: CDR1 SGHVS, CDR2 FNYEAQ. The CDR3 is 15 amino acids. This CDR3 is CASSPPWDPQEKLFF. In DNA, the CDR3 is TGTGCCAGCAGCCCGCCCTGGGACCCGCAGGAAAAACTGTTTTTT. Variable domain in full (rest from reference TRBV7-6 and TRBJ1-4): GAGVSQSPRYKVTKRGQDVALRCDPISGHVSLYWYRQALGQGPEFLTYFNYEAQQDKSGLPNDRFSAERPEGSISTLTIQRTEQRDSAMYRCASSPPWDPQEKLFFGSGTQLSVL.

The V call is TRBV5-1, the J call TRBJ2-5; 11 bases are shared with TRBD2. V lost 0 bases, J lost 6 bases, and 7 bases stayed unmatched. Germline lookup yields CDR1 SGHRS and CDR2 YFSETQ. The CDR3 runs to 16 residues. This CDR3 is CASSLESSGRQKTQYF. DNA for the CDR3: TGCGCCAGCAGCTTGGAGTCTAGCGGGAGGCAAAAGACCCAGTACTTC.

The chain recombines TRBV27 with TRBJ2-7, with 9 bases identical to TRBD2. The CDR3 spans 17 residues. The V and J ends lost 5 bases and 5 bases, in that order; junction bases with no gene match: 16. CDR1 is MNHEY and CDR2 is SMNVEV in the germline V gene (reference sequence). CDR3 loop: CASSPLWIAGVVNEQYF. The CDR3 DNA reads TGTGCCAGCAGTCCCCTTTGGATAGCGGGAGTGGTTAACGAGCAGTACTTC.

This clone appeared a single time. The chain links TRBV6-5 to TRBJ2-3; 10 bases map to TRBD2. V was pared by 8 bases and J by 4 bases, with 6 bases of the junction left unmatched. This CDR3 is built from 14 residues. The germline V gene encodes CDR1 MNHEY and CDR2 SVGAGI. The CDR3 reads CASGPSGSSDTQYF. DNA for the CDR3: TGTGCCAGCGGTCCTAGCGGGAGCTCAGATACGCAGTATTTT.

This chain links TRBV2 with TRBJ2-1; 12 bases map to TRBD2. Germline loops: CDR1 SNHLY, CDR2 FYNNEI. The V and J ends lost 4 bases and 0 bases, in that order; junction bases with no gene match: 7. The CDR3 totals 18 residues. The CDR3 loop is CASSVGLAGLSSYNEQFF. In DNA form, the CDR3 reads TGTGCCAGCAGTGTCGGACTAGCGGGACTGAGCTCCTACAATGAGCAGTTCTTC.

The CDR3 DNA follows: TGTGCCAGCAGCTTAGCACAGGGAAACACTGAAGCTTTCTTT. This gives the protein CASSLAQGNTEAFF. The V call is TRBV7-9, the J call TRBJ1-1; a possible D gene is TRBD1 (6 bases). Trimming took 0 bases from V and 2 from J, leaving 7 bases between them. CDR1 is SEHNR and CDR2 is FQNEAQ in the germline V gene (reference sequence). The CDR3 sequence is 14 residues long.